This TCR beta chain comes out of a study of blood T cells in healthy people across ages. Extracted total RNA amounted to at least 5.5 micrograms for each sample. This clonotype has just a few counts. Primers used in a second PCR of roughly 7 to 12 cycles were a sample-barcoded 5' primer and a J-beta primer mix. The template-switch adaptor, which had 12 random nucleotides, put a tag on each cDNA molecule. TCRdb passed the 5' RACE reads through MiXCR, listing each CDR3 protein once. The sample holds hundreds of thousands of distinct CDR3 sequences, 56% seen once. Trimming cost V 4 bases and J 5 bases, with 23 bases left between them. Germline CDR1 reads MNHEY; CDR2 reads SVGEGT. The CDR3 has 17 residues.

The V gene is TRBV6-2 or TRBV6-3, the J gene TRBJ2-5, with D unresolved. The TCR originated in a man aged 40-55 years in good health. Sequencing used blood. CDR3 sequence reads: CASSSGLDFPGGETQYF. The CDR3 coding sequence is TGTGCCAGCAGTTCCGGGCTCGACTTCCCAGGTGGGGAGACCCAGTACTTC.